This section outlines one TCR beta chain sequence together with its context. Some clones are missing from TCRdb's copy, which holds only in-frame ones; the method was immunoSEQ multiplex PCR. The table records about 98,000 clones, roughly 80% of them present only once. This specimen belongs to a study of blood T cell repertoires in COVID-19. Study-wide background: The cDNA or gDNA used as material had been derived from T cells, B-cell-depleted T cells, or PBMCs.

V was cut by 1 base and J by 13 bases, with 22 bases left in between. This CDR3 has 16 residues. Germline lookup yields CDR1 LNHNV and CDR2 YYDKDF (reference sequence). This TCR was recovered from a woman over 75 with acute or convalescent COVID-19. The material sequenced was peripheral blood. The genes are TRBV15 and TRBJ2-2; the D gene is possibly TRBD2 (6 bases). DNA of the CDR3: TGTGCCACCAGCAGAGGCGGATCGGGACTCCCAGGAGGGCTGTTTTTT. This encodes CATSRGGSGLPGGLFF.